This T cell receptor beta chain stems from a study of shared clonotypes between healthy human individuals. Naive CD8 isolation took CD45RO-negative cells positively selected for CCR7 and excluded terminally differentiated effector memory CD45RA+ cells. Clones were read by immunoSEQ multiplex PCR, and TCRdb kept only the in-frame ones, dropping some. The data contain about 590,000 clones, roughly 95% of them singletons. This CDR3 has 17 residues. Germline V lookup: CDR1 SGHTA, CDR2 FQGNSA. V lost 0 bases, J lost 1 base, and 5 bases stayed unmatched. As to this clone: Other DNA sequences in this sample translate to the same CDR3.

The clonotype comes from a woman between 25 and 40 years old in good health. The sample comprised naive CD8+ T cells sorted from blood. The chain carries TRBV7-2 and TRBJ2-1, with 8 bases fitting TRBD2. The CDR3 nucleotides read TGTGCCAGCAGCTTAGCTCTAGCGGGTTCTTCCTACAATGAGCAGTTCTTC. It yields the protein CASSLALAGSSYNEQFF.